These 23 T cell receptor beta chains were all obtained from the same sample, sequenced in a study of Ad26.COV2.S vaccination and SARS-CoV-2 variants. Indicated treatment: roughly 19 received Ad26.COV2.S at low or high dose, single or two shots; roughly 5 received placebo; per-sample allocation not given. The samples date from day 63 after the first vaccine or placebo injection. TCRdb's table, derived via immunoSEQ multiplex PCR, lists solely in-frame clones and lacks some. The sample shows fewer than 400,000 clones, around 84% of them seen only once. The sequenced sample was peripheral blood, obtained in a trial of Ad26.COV2.S vaccine versus placebo. The receptors were sampled from a person aged 18 to 59 who received the Ad26.COV2.S COVID-19 vaccine or a placebo.

The V gene is TRBV6-2 or TRBV6-3, the J gene TRBJ1-5; D call uncertain. V was cut by 1 base and J by 1 base, with 11 bases left in between. Germline V CDR1 and CDR2: MNHEY, SVGEGT. The CDR3 has 16 residues. The CDR3 protein is CASSYFSLGSNQPQHF. The CDR3 DNA follows: TGTGCCAGCAGTTACTTCAGCCTGGGGAGCAATCAGCCCCAGCATTTT.

The chain recombines TRBV25-1 with TRBJ2-3, with D perhaps matching TRBD2 (7 bases). V lost 8 bases and J lost 4, with 13 bases in between. This CDR3 is 13 amino acids long. Germline lookup yields CDR1 MGHDK and CDR2 SYGVNS. This CDR3 is CASQRGAADTQYF. Written as DNA, the CDR3 is TGTGCCAGCCAACGGGGGGCCGCAGATACGCAGTATTTT.

The table lists this clone with a few counts. CDR3 residues: CASSFEGQTGYTF. The CDR3 DNA reads as TGTGCCAGCAGCTTTGAGGGCCAGACCGGCTACACCTTC. This chain connects TRBV11-1 to TRBJ1-2; D call uncertain. V was clipped by 3 bases and J by 8 bases, with 13 bases between them. Germline-derived CDR1 and CDR2 are SGHAT and FQDESV (reference sequence). This CDR3 spans 13 amino acids. Combining the CDR3 with reference TRBV11-1 and TRBJ1-2 gives the whole variable domain EAEVAQSPRYKITEKSQAVAFWCDPISGHATLYWYRQILGQGPELLVQFQDESVVDDSQLPKDRFSAERLKGVDSTLKIQPAELGDSAMYLCASSFEGQTGYTFGSGTRLTVV.

The chain links TRBV7-9 to TRBJ2-6; tentatively, D is TRBD2 (5 bases). The germline CDR1 and CDR2 sequences are SEHNR and FQNEAQ (reference sequence). Between the trimmed V and J ends, which lost 8 bases and 0 bases, there was a span of 23 bases. The CDR3 has 19 residues. The CDR3 DNA sequence: TGTGCCAGCCTTCTTGTCCGGGATGCATCCCCCTCTGGGGCCAACGTCCTGACTTTC. It yields the protein CASLLVRDASPSGANVLTF. The full variable domain, rest sourced from reference TRBV7-9 and TRBJ2-6, is DTGVSQNPRHKITKRGQNVTFRCDPISEHNRLYWYRQTLGQGPEFLTYFQNEAQLEKSRLLSDRFSAERPKGSFSTLEIQRTEQGDSAMYLCASLLVRDASPSGANVLTFGAGSRLTVL.

The CDR3, as DNA: TGTGCCAGCAGCCCCCAATTTGGTTTCTCCTACGAGCAGTACTTC. It translates to CASSPQFGFSYEQYF. The chain combines TRBV9 with TRBJ2-7; D is unclear. Trimming pared 4 bases from V and 0 bases from J, leaving 14 bases between. This CDR3 spans 15 amino acids. The germline V gene encodes CDR1 SGDLS and CDR2 YYNGEE.

This clone has more than one count but fewer than ten. The chain carries TRBV13 and TRBJ1-1; tentatively, D is TRBD1 (5 bases). The V end was cut by 3 bases, the J end by 5 bases, with 31 bases between. CDR3 length equals 20 residues. CDR1 is PRHDT, CDR2 FYEKMQ, per germline (reference sequence). The CDR3 loop reads CASSFPLGASGHGVTTEAFF. The CDR3 region has the DNA TGTGCCAGCAGCTTCCCCTTAGGGGCATCGGGGCACGGGGTAACAACTGAAGCTTTCTTT.

This clone showed up many times. V gene TRBV30 combines with J gene TRBJ2-7; D possibly matches TRBD1 or TRBD2 (5 bases each). CDR1 is GTSNPN, CDR2 SVGIG, per germline (reference sequence). Deletions cut 2 bases from V and 2 bases from J, with 13 bases between. This CDR3 spans 14 amino acids. CDR3 in DNA: TGTGCCTGGAGTTCTGGGGGTTTCACCTACGAGCAGTACTTC. This encodes CAWSSGGFTYEQYF.

The rearrangement joins TRBV9 to TRBJ2-3; no clear D. V was clipped by 4 bases and J by 9 bases, with 18 bases between them. The CDR3 spans 14 residues. The germline V gene encodes CDR1 SGDLS and CDR2 YYNGEE. Here the CDR3 reads CASSRAPEAGTQYF. The CDR3 nucleotides read TGTGCCAGCAGCCGTGCCCCAGAAGCTGGAACGCAGTATTTT.

The chain is built from TRBV18 and TRBJ1-4; no clear D gene. The V end lost 8 bases, the J end lost 5 bases, and 12 bases lay between the germline ends. This CDR3 spans 13 amino acids. Germline loops: CDR1 KGHSH, CDR2 LQKENI. In DNA, the CDR3 is TGTGCCAGCCGGTGGCTCATCAATGAAAAACTGTTTTTT. This gives the protein CASRWLINEKLFF.

The CDR3, as DNA: TGTGCCAGCAGCGTAGTCGTGGAGTACAATGAGCAGTTCTTC. It yields the protein CASSVVVEYNEQFF. V and J are TRBV9 and TRBJ2-1, with D hard to call. Trimming took 0 bases from V and 4 from J, leaving 8 bases between them. The CDR3 runs to 14 residues. Germline V gives CDR1 SGDLS, CDR2 YYNGEE.

For the CDR3, the DNA is TGTGCCAGCAGCTTATTGACCTTCTCTGGAAACACCATATATTTT. Translation: CASSLLTFSGNTIYF. J is TRBJ1-3 and V is TRBV7-9; D gene ambiguous. Trimming took 2 bases from V and 0 from J, leaving 8 bases between them. CDR1 SEHNR and CDR2 FQNEAQ come from the germline V gene (reference sequence). The CDR3 has 15 residues.

This clone was picked up a small number of times. The rearrangement uses TRBV7-4 and TRBJ2-7, with TRBD2 matching over 7 bases. V gave up 2 bases and J gave up 1 base; unmatched junction bases: 11. CDR3 length equals 17 residues. CDR1 SGHVT and CDR2 SQSDAQ come from the germline V gene. The CDR3 DNA follows: TGTGCCAGCAGCTTACCGCCACCCTCGGGGGGTTCCTACGAGCAGTACTTC. Protein product: CASSLPPPSGGSYEQYF. The full variable domain, completed using reference TRBV7-4 and TRBJ2-7, is GAGVSQSPRYKVAKRGRDVALRCDSISGHVTLYWYRQTLGQGSEVLTYSQSDAQRDKSGRPSGRFSAERPERSVSTLKIQRTEQGDSAVYLCASSLPPPSGGSYEQYFGPGTRLTVT.

The chain recombines TRBV4-1 with TRBJ1-5; TRBD1 aligns across 10 bases. Per the germline V gene, CDR1 is MGHRA and CDR2 is YSYEKL. Trimming removed 2 bases from V and 6 bases from J; junction bases left unmatched: 1. The CDR3 has 14 residues. The CDR3 coding sequence is TGCGCCAGCAGCCAACGGACAGGGGGTCAGCCCCAGCATTTT. Translated: CASSQRTGGQPQHF.

This chain joins TRBV28 and TRBJ2-2, with 7 bases fitting TRBD1. Trimming cost V 7 bases and J 1 base; bases outside gene matches: 6. The germline V gene encodes CDR1 MDHEN and CDR2 SYDVKM. The CDR3 consists of 15 residues. The CDR3 DNA reads as TGTGCCAGCAAACCGGGACAGATGAACACCGGGGAGCTGTTTTTT. This codes for CASKPGQMNTGELFF.

This clone showed up just a few times. The rearrangement uses TRBV18 and TRBJ2-7, with D perhaps matching TRBD1 (6 bases). Germline V gene data show CDR1 as KGHSH and CDR2 as LQKENI. V was clipped by 5 bases and J by 0 bases, with 14 bases between them. The CDR3 consists of 15 residues. The CDR3 loop reads CASSETGLSSYEQYF. DNA of the CDR3: TGTGCCAGCTCAGAGACAGGCCTGAGCTCCTACGAGCAGTACTTC.

Written as DNA, the CDR3 is TGTGCCAGCAGCCCAGCCGGGACAGGGGGCCGAAGAACTGAAGCTTTCTTT. Encoded protein: CASSPAGTGGRRTEAFF. This rearrangement joins TRBV9 to TRBJ1-1; 12 nucleotides line up with TRBD1. V trimming: 4 bases; J trimming: 5 bases; junction bases outside the gene matches: 12. The CDR3 covers 17 residues. The germline gives CDR1 SGDLS, CDR2 YYNGEE.

This clone appeared once. The chain carries TRBV5-6 and TRBJ1-6, with D hard to call. CDR1 SGHDT and CDR2 YYEEEE come from the germline V gene. Trimming took off 4 bases at V and 4 bases at J, with 15 bases between the two ends. The CDR3 consists of 16 residues. The CDR3 nucleotides read TGTGCCAGCAGCCGACCTACAGTAGGGTATAATTCACCCCTCCACTTT. As protein: CASSRPTVGYNSPLHF.

The V gene is TRBV6-2 or TRBV6-3, the J gene TRBJ2-7; 8 bases align to TRBD1. V shed 6 bases and J 3 bases; nucleotides not matched to a gene: 7. CDR3 length: 14 amino acids. The germline V gene encodes CDR1 MNHEY and CDR2 SVGEGT. CDR3 nucleotide sequence: TGTGCCAGCAGCCGCCGGGGACAGGTCTACGAGCAGTACTTC. Encoded protein: CASSRRGQVYEQYF.

Only a few counts were recorded for this clone. The chain combines TRBV30 with TRBJ2-1; 8 positions agree with TRBD1. CDR1 and CDR2 from the germline V gene are GTSNPN and SVGIG (reference sequence). This CDR3 is 13 amino acids long. J gave up 7 bases and V 7 bases, and 9 bases lay outside the gene matches. The CDR3 region is CASRQGRGNEQFF. The DNA of the CDR3 is TGTGCCTCCCGACAGGGGAGAGGGAATGAGCAGTTCTTC.

The chain carries TRBV7-2 and TRBJ1-1; 7 positions match TRBD1. With V trimmed by 7 bases and J by 6 bases, 5 bases remained unmatched. The germline gives CDR1 SGHTA, CDR2 FQGNSA. This CDR3 has 12 residues. CDR3 sequence: CASTRGQAEAFF. The CDR3 DNA follows: TGTGCCAGCACACGTGGACAGGCTGAAGCTTTCTTT.

This clone has a handful of counts. The gene calls are TRBV30 and TRBJ1-4; D gene unclear. The germline V and J ends were trimmed by 4 bases and 0 bases, with 9 bases remaining between them. The CDR3 loop spans 14 amino acids. The germline V gene has CDR1 GTSNPN and CDR2 SVGIG (reference sequence). CDR3 coding DNA: TGTGCCTGGAAACGGTCTCCAACTAATGAAAAACTGTTTTTT. This encodes CAWKRSPTNEKLFF. The full variable domain, completed using reference TRBV30 and TRBJ1-4, is SQTIHQWPATLVQPVGSPLSLECTVEGTSNPNLYWYRQAAGRGLQLLFYSVGIGQISSEVPQNLSASRPQDRQFILSSKKLLLSDSGFYLCAWKRSPTNEKLFFGSGTQLSVL.

The chain is built from TRBV6-6 and TRBJ2-7; D not certain. The V gene lost 5 bases and the J gene lost 1 base, with 21 bases spanning the gap. This CDR3 is 17 amino acids long. Germline V CDR1 and CDR2: MNHNY, SVGAGI (reference sequence). The CDR3 loop reads CASSHGRGRRKSYEQYF. The CDR3 DNA reads TGTGCCAGCAGTCACGGAAGAGGCCGGAGAAAATCCTACGAGCAGTACTTC.

V and J are TRBV9 and TRBJ2-5; maybe TRBD2 (6 bases). This CDR3 has 14 residues. With 3 bases removed from V and 0 bases from J, the gap between germline ends came to 9 bases. Germline V gene sequence: CDR1 SGDLS, CDR2 YYNGEE. CDR3 DNA: TGTGCCAGCAGCGGGAGCGGGCACCAAGAGACCCAGTACTTC. It yields the protein CASSGSGHQETQYF.